The 22 T cell receptor beta chains given below trace back to one sample, sequenced in a study of blood T cell repertoires in COVID-19. TCRdb keeps only in-frame clones here, not all; method: immunoSEQ multiplex PCR. The sample has around 130,000 clones, around three quarters seen once. Material for sequencing was peripheral blood. All receptors come from a human donor in a cohort sampled during active COVID-19.

J is TRBJ2-5 and V is TRBV9, with D maybe TRBD2 (7 bases). The CDR3 is 16 residues long. Germline V gives CDR1 SGDLS, CDR2 YYNGEE. With 4 bases removed from V and 1 base from J, the gap between germline ends came to 17 bases. This CDR3 is CASSLWARGAQETQYF. The CDR3 coding sequence is TGTGCCAGCAGCCTTTGGGCCCGGGGGGCCCAAGAGACCCAGTACTTC.

V gene TRBV7-9 combines with J gene TRBJ1-1, with TRBD1 as a possible D gene (6 bases). The germline CDR1 and CDR2 sequences are SEHNR and FQNEAQ (reference sequence). The CDR3 has 15 residues. V lost 2 bases and J lost 0, with 10 bases in between. In DNA form, the CDR3 reads TGTGCCAGCAGCTTAAGACAGGCCTTGAACACTGAAGCTTTCTTT. The encoded protein is CASSLRQALNTEAFF.

This clone was found once. This chain joins TRBV6-5 and TRBJ2-7, with a possible D match to TRBD1 (5 bases). The CDR3 contains 15 residues. Per germline, CDR1 MNHEY and CDR2 SVGAGI. Trimming left V 2 bases short and J 4 bases short, with 15 bases between. CDR3 sequence (DNA): TGTGCCAGCAGTTACCCTGGAAAGGGGCGATACGAGCAGTACTTC. This gives the protein CASSYPGKGRYEQYF.

The chain links TRBV6-5 to TRBJ1-2; 7 bases line up with TRBD1. V shed 2 bases, J shed 6 bases, and the junction held 3 bases outside the gene matches. In germline, CDR1 is MNHEY, CDR2 SVGAGI. The CDR3 spans 13 residues. This chain's CDR3 is CASSYNRGHGYTF. The CDR3 DNA follows: TGTGCCAGCAGTTACAACAGGGGTCATGGCTACACCTTC.

The chain couples TRBV18 to TRBJ2-3; TRBD2 matches 8 bases. Germline trimming cut 3 bases from V and 5 bases from J; bases unmatched to any gene: 7. CDR1 and CDR2 (germline): KGHSH, LQKENI. This CDR3 region has 15 residues. The CDR3 loop reads CASSPRGGGGDTQYF. The CDR3 region has the DNA TGTGCCAGCTCACCTCGGGGGGGCGGCGGAGATACGCAGTATTTT.

There are a few counts of this clone. The chain employs TRBV11-2 and TRBJ1-5; TRBD1 matches 9 bases. The CDR3 loop spans 17 amino acids. Unmatched junction bases numbered 11, after V lost 1 base and J lost 7 bases. The germline gives CDR1 SGHAT, CDR2 FQNNGV. CDR3 amino acids: CASSLAGQGQGWQPQHF. Here the CDR3 DNA reads TGTGCCAGCAGCTTAGCGGGCCAAGGACAGGGGTGGCAGCCCCAGCATTTT.

The genes are TRBV23-1 and TRBJ1-2, with no clear D. TRBV23-1 qualifies as an ORF whose function is uncertain. There are 13 residues in the CDR3. Trimming cost V 4 bases and J 8 bases, with 14 bases left between them. CDR3 sequence reads: CASSRSVSMGYTF. For the CDR3, the DNA is TGCGCCAGCAGTCGCAGCGTCTCTATGGGCTACACCTTC.

The chain recombines TRBV18 with TRBJ1-5; D possibly corresponds to TRBD1 (5 bases). The CDR3 totals 16 residues. V dropped 3 bases and J dropped 5 bases, with 17 bases sitting between them. In germline, CDR1 is KGHSH, CDR2 LQKENI. This chain's CDR3 is CASSPTDSRGDQPQHF. The CDR3 DNA is TGTGCCAGCTCACCCACTGATAGTCGGGGGGATCAGCCCCAGCATTTT.

This chain connects TRBV5-1 to TRBJ1-2, with D unresolved. Trimming took off 5 bases at V and 3 bases at J, with 17 bases between the two ends. This CDR3 is built from 15 residues. Per the germline V gene, CDR1 is SGHRS and CDR2 is YFSETQ. CDR3 nucleotides: TGCGCCAGCAGTAAAGACCAACAGAGTTACTATGGCTACACCTTC. It codes for CASSKDQQSYYGYTF.

This clone was seen once. The chain has TRBV7-2 and TRBJ2-2; TRBD2 aligns across 12 bases. CDR3 length: 17 amino acids. The germline V gene encodes CDR1 SGHTA and CDR2 FQGNSA. V dropped 5 bases and J dropped 3; count of bases not matched to a gene: 7. CDR3 nucleotide sequence: TGTGCCAGCAGCCTCCTAGCGGGGGGGCCGGACACCGGGGAGCTGTTTTTT. This gives the protein CASSLLAGGPDTGELFF.

The rearrangement uses TRBV10-2 and TRBJ1-5; maybe TRBD1 (5 bases). The CDR3 has 14 amino acids. V was trimmed by 3 bases and J by 7 bases, leaving 13 bases between them. Germline V gene data show CDR1 as WSHSY and CDR2 as SAAADI. DNA for the CDR3: TGCGCCAGCAGTGATCGGGGGAATGGCCAGCCCCAGCATTTT. It translates to CASSDRGNGQPQHF.

There are a few counts of this clone. The chain recombines TRBV5-1 with TRBJ2-1; tentative D call: TRBD2 (5 bases). Deletions cut 4 bases from V and 1 base from J, with 9 bases between. Germline CDR1 reads SGHRS; CDR2 reads YFSETQ. CDR3 length equals 14 residues. CDR3 DNA sequence: TGCGCCAGCAGCCCGGACTCATCCTACAATGAGCAGTTCTTC. This codes for CASSPDSSYNEQFF.

This clone was picked up a small number of times. V gene TRBV5-6 combines with J gene TRBJ1-5; D perhaps matches TRBD1 (6 bases). V gave up 2 bases and J gave up 4 bases, with 10 bases separating them. The CDR3 loop spans 14 amino acids. The V gene's germline CDR1 is SGHDT and CDR2 YYEEEE. This CDR3 is CASSFFTGNQPQHF. As DNA, the CDR3 is TGTGCCAGCAGCTTTTTTACAGGGAATCAGCCCCAGCATTTT. Looking up the rest from reference TRBV5-6 and TRBJ1-5 gives the full variable domain: DAGVTQSPTHLIKTRGQQVTLRCSPKSGHDTVSWYQQALGQGPQFIFQYYEEEERQRGNFPDRFSGHQFPNYSSELNVNALLLGDSALYLCASSFFTGNQPQHFGDGTRLSIL.

The sample holds one count of this clone. The chain is built from TRBV7-9 and TRBJ2-7; D not certain. The V end was cut by 5 bases, the J end by 1 base, with 9 bases between. Per germline, CDR1 SEHNR and CDR2 FQNEAQ (reference sequence). This CDR3 is 13 amino acids long. This chain's CDR3 is CASSRSESYEQYF. The CDR3, as DNA: TGTGCCAGCAGCCGGAGTGAGTCCTACGAGCAGTACTTC.

The chain recombines TRBV29-1 with TRBJ2-7; D perhaps matches TRBD2 (5 bases). This CDR3 contains 13 residues. Germline V lookup: CDR1 SQVTM, CDR2 ANQGSEA. V lost 8 bases and J 3 bases, leaving 17 bases between the germline ends. CDR3 amino acids: CSTRSTGNYEQYF. CDR3 nucleotide sequence: TGCAGCACCAGGTCAACGGGGAACTACGAGCAGTACTTC.

This clone has just one count. The chain joins TRBV4-1 to TRBJ1-2; 8 bases align to TRBD1. This CDR3 is 16 amino acids long. V lost 1 base, J lost 4 bases, and 8 bases stayed unmatched. Germline lookup yields CDR1 MGHRA and CDR2 YSYEKL. CDR3 protein: CASSQGPNRGSYGYTF. DNA of the CDR3: TGCGCCAGCAGCCAAGGGCCGAACAGGGGGAGCTATGGCTACACCTTC.

The chain joins TRBV27 to TRBJ1-1; 9 bases align to TRBD1. This CDR3 spans 13 amino acids. The V segment lost 4 bases and the J segment 10 bases; nucleotides outside the gene matches: 7. Germline CDR1 reads MNHEY; CDR2 reads SMNVEV (reference sequence). CDR3 DNA sequence: TGTGCCAGCAGTTACACAGGGGGCCATGCAGCTTTCTTT. Translation gives CASSYTGGHAAFF.

V and J are TRBV3-1 (or the pseudogene TRBV3-2) and TRBJ1-1; 9 bases fit TRBD1. Unmatched junction bases numbered 6, after V lost 3 bases and J lost 7 bases. The length of the CDR3 is 14 residues. Germline V lookup: CDR1 LGHDT, CDR2 YNNKEL (reference sequence). Written as DNA, the CDR3 is TGTGCCAGCAGCCACCTGGACAGGGGCGTTGAAGCTTTCTTT. Residues: CASSHLDRGVEAFF.

The count of this clone is one. The J gene is TRBJ2-7, the V gene TRBV5-5, with TRBD1 matching 8 bases. The CDR3 loop spans 14 amino acids. The germline CDR1 and CDR2 sequences are SGHKS and YYEKEE (reference sequence). The J segment lost 5 bases and the V segment lost 4 bases, leaving 8 bases of the junction unmatched. The CDR3 bases are TGTGCCAGCAGCCCTCAACAGGGGGACGACGAGCAGTACTTC. Translating gives CASSPQQGDDEQYF.

This clone appeared many times. V is TRBV19 and J is TRBJ2-1, with 7 bases identical to TRBD1. Germline CDR1 LNHDA, CDR2 SQIVND (reference sequence). The length of the CDR3 is 13 residues. V dropped 7 bases and J dropped 7; count of bases not matched to a gene: 7. The CDR3 loop reads CASTTTGWNEQFF. CDR3 coding DNA: TGTGCCAGTACCACGACAGGGTGGAATGAGCAGTTCTTC.

V and J are TRBV18 and TRBJ1-2; TRBD1 might be the D (6 bases). V lost 3 bases and J 3 bases, leaving 14 bases between the germline ends. Germline V lookup: CDR1 KGHSH, CDR2 LQKENI. The CDR3 consists of 15 residues. This chain's CDR3 is CASSPQGIGYYGYTF. CDR3 coding DNA: TGTGCCAGCTCACCCCAGGGGATTGGGTACTATGGCTACACCTTC.

V and J are TRBV11-2 and TRBJ1-5; unclear D gene. This CDR3 contains 13 residues. V was clipped by 1 base and J by 6 bases, with 7 bases between them. Germline V gene sequence: CDR1 SGHAT, CDR2 FQNNGV. The chain's CDR3 is CASSLGLAQPQHF. The DNA for the CDR3 is TGTGCCAGCAGCTTAGGCCTGGCTCAGCCCCAGCATTTT.